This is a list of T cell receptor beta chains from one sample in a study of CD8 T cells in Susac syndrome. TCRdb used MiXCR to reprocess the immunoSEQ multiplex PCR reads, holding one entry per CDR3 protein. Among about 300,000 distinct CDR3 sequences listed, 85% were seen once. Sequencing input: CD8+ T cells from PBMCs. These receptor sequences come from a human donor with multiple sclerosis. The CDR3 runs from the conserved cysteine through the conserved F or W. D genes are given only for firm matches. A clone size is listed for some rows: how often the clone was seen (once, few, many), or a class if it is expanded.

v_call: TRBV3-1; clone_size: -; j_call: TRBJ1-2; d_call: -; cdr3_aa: CASSNRVLDYGYTF; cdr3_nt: TGTGCCAGCAGCAACAGGGTGTTGGACTATGGCTACACCTTC
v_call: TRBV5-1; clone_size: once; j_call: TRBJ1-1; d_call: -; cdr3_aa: CASSSSADLNTEAFF; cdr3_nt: TGCGCCAGCTCCTCCTCGGCGGACCTGAACACTGAAGCTTTCTTT
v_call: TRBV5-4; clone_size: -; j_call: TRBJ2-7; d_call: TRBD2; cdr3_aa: CASSARSGTSAYEQYF; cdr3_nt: TGTGCCAGCAGCGCTCGCTCCGGGACTAGCGCCTACGAGCAGTACTTC
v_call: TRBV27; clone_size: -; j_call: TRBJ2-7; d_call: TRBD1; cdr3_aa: CASSFGDRGSEQYF; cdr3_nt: TGTGCCAGCAGTTTTGGGGACAGGGGTAGCGAGCAGTACTTC
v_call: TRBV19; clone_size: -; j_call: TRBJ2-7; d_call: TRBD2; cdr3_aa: CASSAGLVYEQYF; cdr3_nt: TGTGCCAGTAGTGCGGGACTAGTCTACGAGCAGTACTTC
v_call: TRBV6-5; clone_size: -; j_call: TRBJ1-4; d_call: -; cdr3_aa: CASSPRGRSEKLFF; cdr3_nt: TGTGCCAGCAGTCCGAGGGGGAGGAGCGAAAAACTGTTTTTT
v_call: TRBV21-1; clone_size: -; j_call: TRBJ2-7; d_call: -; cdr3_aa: CASSKEWREAPSYEQYF; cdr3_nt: TGTGCCAGCAGCAAAGAGTGGCGGGAGGCGCCTTCCTACGAGCAGTACTTC
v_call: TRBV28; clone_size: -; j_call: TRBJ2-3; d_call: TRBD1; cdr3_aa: CASSTGTGGPHTDTQYF; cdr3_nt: TGTGCCAGCAGCACAGGGACAGGGGGGCCCCACACAGATACGCAGTATTTT
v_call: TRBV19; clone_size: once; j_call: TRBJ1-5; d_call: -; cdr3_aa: CASSIDGYSNQPQHF; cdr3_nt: TGTGCCAGTAGTATAGACGGGTATAGCAATCAGCCCCAGCATTTT
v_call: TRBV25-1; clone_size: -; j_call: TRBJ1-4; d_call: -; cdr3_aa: CASSEALGTATNEKLFF; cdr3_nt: TGTGCCAGCAGTGAGGCTCTGGGGACGGCAACTAATGAAAAACTGTTTTTT
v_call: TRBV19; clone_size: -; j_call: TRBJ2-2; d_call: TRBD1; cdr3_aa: CASSIRDRGLVGELFF; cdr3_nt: TGTGCCAGTAGTATTAGGGACAGGGGGCTTGTCGGGGAGCTGTTTTTT
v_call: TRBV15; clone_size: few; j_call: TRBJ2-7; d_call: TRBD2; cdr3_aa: CATNPREGTCRSYEQYF; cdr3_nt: TGTGCCACCAACCCGCGGGAGGGGACCTGCCGCTCCTACGAGCAGTACTTC
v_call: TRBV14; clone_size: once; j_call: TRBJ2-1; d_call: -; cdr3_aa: CASSPLSSNEQFF; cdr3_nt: TGTGCCAGCAGCCCATTGTCATCCAATGAGCAGTTCTTC
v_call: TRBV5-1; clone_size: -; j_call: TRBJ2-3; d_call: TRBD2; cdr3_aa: CASSLWLAGTDTQYF; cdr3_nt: TGCGCCAGCAGCTTGTGGCTAGCGGGGACAGATACGCAGTATTTT
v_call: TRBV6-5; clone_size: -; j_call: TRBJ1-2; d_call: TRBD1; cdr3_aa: CASSYTDREGYTF; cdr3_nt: TGTGCCAGCAGTTACACCGACAGGGAAGGCTACACCTTC
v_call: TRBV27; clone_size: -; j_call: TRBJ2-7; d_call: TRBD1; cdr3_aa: CASRGQGHFDEQYF; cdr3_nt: TGTGCCAGCAGGGGACAGGGTCATTTCGACGAGCAGTACTTC
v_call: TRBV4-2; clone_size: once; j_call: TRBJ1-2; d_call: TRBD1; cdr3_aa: CASSQELGQDLIYGYTF; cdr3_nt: TGTGCCAGCAGCCAGGAGCTGGGACAGGACTTAATCTATGGCTACACCTTC
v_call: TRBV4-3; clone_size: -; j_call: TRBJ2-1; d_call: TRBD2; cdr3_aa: CASSQDHAGGPYNEQFF; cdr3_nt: TGCGCCAGCAGCCAAGATCACGCGGGAGGCCCATACAATGAGCAGTTCTTC
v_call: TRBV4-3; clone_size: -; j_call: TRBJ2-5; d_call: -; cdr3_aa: CASSQEVEGYKETQYF; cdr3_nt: TGCGCCAGCAGCCAAGAGGTCGAGGGTTACAAGGAGACCCAGTACTTC
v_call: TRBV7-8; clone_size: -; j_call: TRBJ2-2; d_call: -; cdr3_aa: CASSSPRGRGRGTGELFF; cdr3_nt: TGTGCCAGCAGCTCACCGAGGGGGAGAGGGAGAGGCACCGGGGAGCTGTTTTTT
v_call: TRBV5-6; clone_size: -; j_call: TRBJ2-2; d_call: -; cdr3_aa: CASSRPTNTGELFF; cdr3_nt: TGTGCCAGCAGCCGACCCACGAACACCGGGGAGCTGTTTTTT
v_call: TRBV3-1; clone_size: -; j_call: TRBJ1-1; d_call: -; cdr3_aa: CASGGEVSDTEAFF; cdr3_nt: TGTGCCAGCGGCGGGGAGGTCTCGGACACTGAAGCTTTCTTT
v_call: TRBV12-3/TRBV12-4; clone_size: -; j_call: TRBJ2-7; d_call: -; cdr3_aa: CASSFLLGQTYEQYF; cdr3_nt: TGTGCCAGCAGTTTCCTTCTTGGACAGACCTACGAGCAGTACTTC
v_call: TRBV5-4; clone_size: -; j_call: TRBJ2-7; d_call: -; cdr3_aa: CASSLECCGHNLYEQYF; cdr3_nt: TGTGCCAGCAGCTTGGAATGCTGCGGCCACAACCTTTACGAGCAGTACTTC
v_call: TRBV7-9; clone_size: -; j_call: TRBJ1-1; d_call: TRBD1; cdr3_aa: CASSALDRGNTEAFF; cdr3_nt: TGTGCCAGCAGCGCCTTAGACAGGGGGAACACTGAAGCTTTCTTT
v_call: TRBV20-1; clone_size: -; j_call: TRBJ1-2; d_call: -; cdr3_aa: CSAREDPPVDHGYTF; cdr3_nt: TGCAGTGCTAGAGAAGATCCGCCGGTGGATCATGGCTACACCTTC
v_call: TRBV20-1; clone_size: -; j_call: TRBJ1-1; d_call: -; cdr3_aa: CSALEGGVYTEAFF; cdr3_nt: TGCAGTGCTCTCGAAGGGGGGGTATACACTGAAGCTTTCTTT
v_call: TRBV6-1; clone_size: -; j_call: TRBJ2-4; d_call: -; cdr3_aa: CASSPEGGLAKNIQYF; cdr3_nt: TGTGCCAGCAGTCCGGAGGGGGGTTTAGCCAAAAACATTCAGTACTTC
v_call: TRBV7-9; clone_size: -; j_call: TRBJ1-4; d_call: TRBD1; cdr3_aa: CASSLQGAWEKLFF; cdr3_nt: TGTGCCAGCAGCTTGCAGGGGGCGTGGGAAAAACTGTTTTTT
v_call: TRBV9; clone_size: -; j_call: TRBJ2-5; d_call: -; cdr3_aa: CASSLNQGGEKQETQYF; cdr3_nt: TGTGCCAGCAGCCTCAACCAAGGGGGAGAGAAGCAAGAGACCCAGTACTTC
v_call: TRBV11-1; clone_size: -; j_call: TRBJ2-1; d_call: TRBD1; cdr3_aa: CASSGDREPYNEQFF; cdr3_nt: TGTGCCAGCAGTGGTGACAGGGAACCCTACAATGAGCAGTTCTTC
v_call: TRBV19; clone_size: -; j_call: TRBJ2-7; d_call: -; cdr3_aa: CASSGGLVEQYF; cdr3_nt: TGTGCCAGTAGTGGAGGCCTGGTGGAGCAGTACTTC
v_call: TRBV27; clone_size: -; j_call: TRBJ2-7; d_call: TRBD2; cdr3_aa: CASSLGGLAGGFDEQYF; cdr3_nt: TGTGCCAGCAGTTTAGGGGGACTAGCGGGAGGGTTTGACGAGCAGTACTTC
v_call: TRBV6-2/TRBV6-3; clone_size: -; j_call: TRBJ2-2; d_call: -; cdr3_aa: CASSNRDSDTGELFF; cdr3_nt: TGTGCCAGCAGTAATCGGGACTCAGACACCGGGGAGCTGTTTTTT
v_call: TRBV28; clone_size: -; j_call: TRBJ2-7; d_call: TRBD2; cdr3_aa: CASSFGFTGTSGLGSYEQYF; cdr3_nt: TGTGCCAGCAGTTTTGGATTTACCGGGACTAGCGGACTGGGTAGCTACGAGCAGTACTTC
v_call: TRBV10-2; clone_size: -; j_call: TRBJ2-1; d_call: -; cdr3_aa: CASSESTSGPIQFF; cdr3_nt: TGCGCCAGCAGTGAGTCGACAAGCGGGCCGATACAGTTCTTC
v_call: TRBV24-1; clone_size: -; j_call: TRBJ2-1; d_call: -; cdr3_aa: CATETGYEQFF; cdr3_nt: TGTGCCACCGAGACGGGTTATGAGCAGTTCTTC
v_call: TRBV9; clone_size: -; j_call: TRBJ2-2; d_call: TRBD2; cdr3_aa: CASSVGLAGAPGGELFF; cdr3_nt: TGTGCCAGCAGCGTCGGACTAGCGGGAGCCCCGGGCGGGGAGCTGTTTTTT
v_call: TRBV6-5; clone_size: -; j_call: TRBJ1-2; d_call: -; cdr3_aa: CASSGTDYGGYTF; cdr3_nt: TGTGCCAGCAGTGGGACGGACTACGGGGGCTACACCTTC
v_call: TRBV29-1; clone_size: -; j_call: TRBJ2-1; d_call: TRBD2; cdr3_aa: CSVDPGLAATYNEQFF; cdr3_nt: TGCAGCGTTGACCCGGGACTAGCTGCAACCTACAATGAGCAGTTCTTC
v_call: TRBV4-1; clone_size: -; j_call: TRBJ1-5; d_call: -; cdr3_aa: CASSQGSGYQPQHF; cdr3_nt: TGCGCCAGCAGCCAAGGATCCGGATATCAGCCCCAGCATTTT
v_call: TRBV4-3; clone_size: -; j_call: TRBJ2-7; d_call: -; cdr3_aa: CASSPLGHREQYF; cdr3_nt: TGCGCCAGCAGCCCTTTGGGACACCGCGAGCAGTACTTC
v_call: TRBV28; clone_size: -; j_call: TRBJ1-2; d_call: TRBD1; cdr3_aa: CASSLVTGNGYTF; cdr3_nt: TGTGCCAGCAGTTTAGTGACAGGGAATGGCTACACCTTC
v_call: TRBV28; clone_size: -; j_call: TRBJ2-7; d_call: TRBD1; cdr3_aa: CASSFYFTGQRQRESYGEQYF; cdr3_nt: TGTGCCAGCAGTTTTTACTTCACGGGACAGCGCCAGAGGGAGAGTTACGGCGAGCAGTACTTC
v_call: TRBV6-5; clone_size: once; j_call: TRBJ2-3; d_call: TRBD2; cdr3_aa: CASSYGGRGDGDTQYF; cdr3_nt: TGTGCCAGCAGTTACGGCGGTCGGGGGGACGGGGATACGCAGTATTTT
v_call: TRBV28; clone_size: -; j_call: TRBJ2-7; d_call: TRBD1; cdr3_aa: CASTLGQNLYEQYF; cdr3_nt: TGTGCCAGCACCCTGGGACAGAACCTCTACGAGCAGTACTTC
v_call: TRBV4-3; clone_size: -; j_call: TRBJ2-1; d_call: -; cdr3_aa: CASSPVASAYNEQFF; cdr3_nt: TGCGCCAGCAGCCCCGTGGCTAGCGCGTACAATGAGCAGTTCTTC
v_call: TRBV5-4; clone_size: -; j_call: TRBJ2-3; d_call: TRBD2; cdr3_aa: CASRLAGGSPDTQYF; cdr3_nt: TGTGCCAGCAGACTAGCGGGAGGGAGCCCAGATACGCAGTATTTT
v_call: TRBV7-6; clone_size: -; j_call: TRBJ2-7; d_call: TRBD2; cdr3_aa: CASSLGTSGSKYEQYF; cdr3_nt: TGTGCCAGCAGCTTAGGGACTAGCGGGAGTAAATACGAGCAGTACTTC
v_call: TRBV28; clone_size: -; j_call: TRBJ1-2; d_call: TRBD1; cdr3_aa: CASSPGTGGWATDYGYTF; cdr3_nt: TGTGCCAGCAGTCCGGGGACAGGTGGATGGGCCACGGACTATGGCTACACCTTC
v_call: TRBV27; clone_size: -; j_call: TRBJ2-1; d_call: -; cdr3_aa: CASSLGLRGYEQFF; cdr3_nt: TGTGCCAGCAGTTTAGGGTTGAGGGGGTATGAGCAGTTCTTC